This TCR beta chain derives from a study of tumor-infiltrating lymphocytes in primary liver carcinoma. TCR beta cDNA was made from 500 ng total RNA with a constant-region primer. Investigators got TCR beta libraries out of three nested multiplex PCR rounds, done with slightly modified ARM-PCR. PCR rounds one and two used TRBV1-TRBV30 forward primers with a C-beta reverse primer for roughly 10 cycles each. TCRdb passed the multiplex PCR reads through MiXCR, listing each CDR3 protein once. Of under 110,000 distinct CDR3 sequences listed, approximately 70% were seen once; the top ten hold 12%. A remark on this clonotype: A read error may produce the germline difference seen at one junction end.

The source material, 20-30 mg of unsorted bulk tissue, was used to co-extract RNA and DNA. CDR3 length equals 14 residues. Germline V lookup: CDR1 SGHAT, CDR2 FQDESV (reference sequence). The TCR comes from a woman aged 55 to 70 with primary liver carcinoma and hepatitis B virus infection. The chain recombines TRBV11-1 with TRBJ1-1; D is ambiguous. Sequencing was performed on liver tumor tissue from sampling region 2. Documented subset: tumor region T2, inferior pole. This CDR3 is CARSLISLKTEAFF. CDR3 DNA: TGTGCCAGAAGCCTAATATCCCTGAAGACTGAAGCTTTCTTT. Full variable domain (remainder filled in from reference TRBV11-1 and TRBJ1-1): EAEVAQSPRYKITEKSQAVAFWCDPISGHATLYWYRQILGQGPELLVQFQDESVVDDSQLPKDRFSAERLKGVDSTLKIQPAELGDSAMYLCARSLISLKTEAFFGQGTRLTVV.